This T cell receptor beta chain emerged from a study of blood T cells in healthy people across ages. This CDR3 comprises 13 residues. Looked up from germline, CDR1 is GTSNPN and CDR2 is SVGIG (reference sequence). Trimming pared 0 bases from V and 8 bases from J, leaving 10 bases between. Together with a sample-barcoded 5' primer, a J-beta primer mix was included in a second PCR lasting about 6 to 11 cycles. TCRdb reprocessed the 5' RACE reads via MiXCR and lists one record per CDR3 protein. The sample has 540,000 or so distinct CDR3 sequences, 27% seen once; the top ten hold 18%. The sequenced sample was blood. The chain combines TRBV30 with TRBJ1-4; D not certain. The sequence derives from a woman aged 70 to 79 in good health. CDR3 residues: CAWSVGHGEKLFF. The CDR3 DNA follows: TGTGCCTGGAGTGTAGGGCATGGGGAAAAACTGTTTTTT.